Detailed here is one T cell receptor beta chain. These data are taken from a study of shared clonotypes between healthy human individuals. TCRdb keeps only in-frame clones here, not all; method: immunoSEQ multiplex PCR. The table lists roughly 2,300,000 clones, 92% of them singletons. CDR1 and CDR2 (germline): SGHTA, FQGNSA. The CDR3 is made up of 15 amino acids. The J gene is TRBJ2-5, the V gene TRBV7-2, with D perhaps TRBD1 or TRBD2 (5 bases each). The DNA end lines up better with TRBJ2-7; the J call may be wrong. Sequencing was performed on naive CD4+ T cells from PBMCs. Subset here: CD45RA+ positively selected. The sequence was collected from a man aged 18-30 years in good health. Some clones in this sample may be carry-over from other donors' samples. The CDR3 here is CASSLGPREYNEQYF. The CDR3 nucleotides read TGTGCCAGCAGCTTAGGTCCCAGGGAGTACAACGAGCAGTACTTC.